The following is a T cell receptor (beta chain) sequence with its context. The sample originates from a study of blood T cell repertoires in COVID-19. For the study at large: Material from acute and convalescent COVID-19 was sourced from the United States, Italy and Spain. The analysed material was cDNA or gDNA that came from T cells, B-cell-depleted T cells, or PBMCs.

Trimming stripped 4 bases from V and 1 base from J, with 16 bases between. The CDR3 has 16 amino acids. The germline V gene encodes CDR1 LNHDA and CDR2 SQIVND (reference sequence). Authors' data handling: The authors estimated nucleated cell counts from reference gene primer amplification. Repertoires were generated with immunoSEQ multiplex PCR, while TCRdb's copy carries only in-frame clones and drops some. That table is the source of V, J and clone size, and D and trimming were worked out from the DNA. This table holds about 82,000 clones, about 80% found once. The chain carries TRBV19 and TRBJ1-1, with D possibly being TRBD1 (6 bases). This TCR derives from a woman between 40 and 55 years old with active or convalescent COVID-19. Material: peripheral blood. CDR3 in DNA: TGTGCCAGTAGTACCACACAGGGTATGGGGAACACTGAAGCTTTCTTT. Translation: CASSTTQGMGNTEAFF.